This T cell receptor beta chain appears in the sequencing data of a study of blood T cell repertoires in COVID-19. Overall study context: Some COVID-19 samples were acute and others convalescent; all came from the United States, Italy and Spain. The analysed material was cDNA or gDNA that came from T cells, B-cell-depleted T cells, or PBMCs.

This clone showed up just once. Germline CDR1 reads SEHNR; CDR2 reads FQNEAQ (reference sequence). V was clipped by 0 bases and J by 0 bases; unmatched bases: 8. This CDR3 contains 18 residues. Authors' data handling: Reference gene primer amplification yielded estimated nucleated cell counts. This table comes from immunoSEQ multiplex PCR, and its TCRdb copy is limited to in-frame clones, with some not included. V, J and clone size reflect that table, while D and trimming were determined from the DNA. The table lists some 300,000 clones, around 89% of them singletons, with more than 6.5% in the top ten.

The sample comprised peripheral blood. The chain joins TRBV7-9 to TRBJ2-1; 7 bases are shared with TRBD2. This receptor was taken from a woman aged 25-40 years who had recovered from COVID-19. CDR3 region: CASSLARLAGDSYNEQFF. Here the CDR3 DNA reads TGTGCCAGCAGCTTAGCCCGACTAGCTGGGGACTCCTACAATGAGCAGTTCTTC.